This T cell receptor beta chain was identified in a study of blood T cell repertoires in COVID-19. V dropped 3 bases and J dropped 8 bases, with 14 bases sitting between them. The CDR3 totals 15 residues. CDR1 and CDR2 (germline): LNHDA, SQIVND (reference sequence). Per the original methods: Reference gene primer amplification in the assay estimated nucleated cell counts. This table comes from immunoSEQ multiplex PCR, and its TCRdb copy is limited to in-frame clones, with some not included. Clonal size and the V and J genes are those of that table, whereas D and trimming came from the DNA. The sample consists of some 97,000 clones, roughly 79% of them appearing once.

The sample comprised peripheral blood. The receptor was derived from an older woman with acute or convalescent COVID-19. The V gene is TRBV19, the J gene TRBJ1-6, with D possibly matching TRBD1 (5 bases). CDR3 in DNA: TGTGCCAGTAGTATGGGACTGGGGCGGGATTCACCCCTCCACTTT. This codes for CASSMGLGRDSPLHF.